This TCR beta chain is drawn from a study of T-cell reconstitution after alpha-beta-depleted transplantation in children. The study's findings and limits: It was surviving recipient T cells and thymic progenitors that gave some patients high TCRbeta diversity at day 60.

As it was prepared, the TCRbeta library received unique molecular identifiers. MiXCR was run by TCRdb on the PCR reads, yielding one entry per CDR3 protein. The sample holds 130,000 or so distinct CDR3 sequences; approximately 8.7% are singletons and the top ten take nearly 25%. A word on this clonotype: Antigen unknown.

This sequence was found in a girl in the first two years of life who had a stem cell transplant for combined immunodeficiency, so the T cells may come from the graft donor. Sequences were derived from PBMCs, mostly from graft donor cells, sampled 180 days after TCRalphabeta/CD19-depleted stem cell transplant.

The CDR3 nucleotides are TGTGCCAGTAGAAAAAGACAGGGCGGGGAGACCCAGTACTTC. Its translation is CASRKRQGGETQYF. This sequence joins TRBV19 and TRBJ2-5; 7 bases line up with TRBD1. Trimming at V came to 6 bases and at J to 5 bases, leaving 9 bases not matched to a gene. The CDR3 runs to 14 residues. CDR1 LNHDA and CDR2 SQIVND come from the germline V gene (reference sequence).